The next 30 T cell receptor beta chains were all read from a single sample in a study of blood T cell repertoires in COVID-19. The protocol was immunoSEQ multiplex PCR, while the TCRdb copy is restricted to in-frame clones and leaves out a portion. The data contain about 52,000 clones, about 88% of them singletons. The material sequenced was peripheral blood. These receptors originate from a human donor with active COVID-19. The donor label of this sample is uncertain.

The chain links TRBV29-1 to TRBJ2-6, with 12 bases identical to TRBD1. Looked up from germline, CDR1 is SQVTM and CDR2 is ANQGSEA. CDR3 size: 16 residues. V was clipped by 6 bases and J by 4 bases; unmatched bases: 7. CDR3 residues: CSVEGQGAPGANVLTF. DNA of the CDR3: TGCAGCGTGGAGGGACAGGGGGCGCCGGGGGCCAACGTCCTGACTTTC.

The chain combines TRBV20-1 with TRBJ2-3, with unresolved D. V dropped 3 bases and J dropped 0 bases, with 10 bases sitting between them. This CDR3 is 14 amino acids long. The germline V gene has CDR1 DFQATT and CDR2 SNEGSKA (reference sequence). CDR3 sequence: CSASTPVSTDTQYF. As DNA, the CDR3 is TGCAGTGCTAGTACCCCGGTGAGCACAGATACGCAGTATTTT.

In this sample, this clone turned up a few times. The chain joins TRBV5-8 to TRBJ1-1; TRBD1 is a possible D gene (5 bases). Germline V gives CDR1 SGHTS, CDR2 YDEGEE. V was clipped by 2 bases and J by 1 base, with 15 bases between them. This CDR3 has 16 residues. Written as DNA, the CDR3 is TGTGCCAGCAGCTTAGGGGCGCCATTAAAGAACACTGAAGCTTTCTTT. Its translation is CASSLGAPLKNTEAFF. The full variable domain, its missing parts supplied by reference TRBV5-8 and TRBJ1-1, is EAGVTQSPTHLIKTRGQQATLRCSPISGHTSVYWYQQALGLGLQFLLWYDEGEERNRGNFPPRFSGRQFPNYSSELNVNALELEDSALYLCASSLGAPLKNTEAFFGQGTRLTVV.

This rearrangement joins TRBV6-6 to TRBJ1-2, with 9 bases fitting TRBD1. Germline V gene lookup returns CDR1 MNHNY and CDR2 SVGAGI (reference sequence). The CDR3 is 15 amino acids. V was clipped by 6 bases and J by 3 bases; unmatched bases: 8. Here the CDR3 DNA reads TGTGCCAGCAGCCAACGGACAGGGGCGGACTATGGCTACACCTTC. The encoded protein is CASSQRTGADYGYTF.

The chain has TRBV18 and TRBJ1-2; 10 nucleotides align to TRBD1. The CDR3 is 12 residues long. J was trimmed by 6 bases and V by 6 bases; bases with no gene match: 1. CDR1 and CDR2 (germline): KGHSH, LQKENI. This CDR3 reads CASSGTGDGYTF. The CDR3 nucleotides are TGTGCCAGCTCCGGGACAGGGGATGGCTACACCTTC.

This rearrangement joins TRBV19 to TRBJ1-5; D may be TRBD1 (6 bases). The V end lost 3 bases, the J end lost 5 bases, and 20 bases lay between the germline ends. Germline-derived CDR1 and CDR2 are LNHDA and SQIVND (reference sequence). The CDR3 covers 17 residues. The CDR3 region is CASSIGAVGHIDQPQHF. In nucleotides, the CDR3 is TGTGCCAGTAGTATCGGAGCGGTGGGACACATAGATCAGCCCCAGCATTTT.

Only a few counts were recorded for this clone. The V call is TRBV9, the J call TRBJ2-5, with 7 nucleotides matching TRBD1. Germline V CDR1 and CDR2: SGDLS, YYNGEE. The V and J ends lost 4 bases and 1 base, in that order; junction bases with no gene match: 10. CDR3 size: 16 residues. DNA of the CDR3: TGTGCCAGCAGCCCTAGACAGGGAACGCTCCAAGAGACCCAGTACTTC. It yields the protein CASSPRQGTLQETQYF.

The gene calls are TRBV2 and TRBJ2-7; TRBD1 agrees at 9 bases. V dropped 8 bases and J dropped 5; count of bases not matched to a gene: 7. The CDR3 is made up of 13 amino acids. CDR1 is SNHLY, CDR2 FYNNEI, per germline. CDR3 sequence: CASGTGLGDEQYF. For the CDR3, the DNA is TGTGCCAGCGGGACAGGGTTAGGCGACGAGCAGTACTTC.

The chain recombines TRBV3-1 (or the pseudogene TRBV3-2) with TRBJ2-3; a possible D gene is TRBD1 (5 bases). The CDR3 spans 14 residues. CDR1 LGHDT and CDR2 YNNKEL come from the germline V gene (reference sequence). V was cut by 4 bases and J by 2 bases, with 10 bases left in between. This chain's CDR3 is CASSRGQNTDTQYF. The CDR3, as DNA: TGTGCCAGCAGCCGGGGCCAAAACACAGATACGCAGTATTTT.

The chain combines TRBV6-5 with TRBJ1-2, with D possibly TRBD1 on 5 matching bases. In germline, CDR1 is MNHEY, CDR2 SVGAGI. Trimming shortened V by 8 bases and J by 5 bases, and 9 bases separated the two germline ends. The CDR3 contains 11 residues. CDR3 loop: CASVRQYGYTF. The CDR3 nucleotides read TGTGCCAGCGTGAGACAGTATGGCTACACCTTC.

This chain uses TRBV5-6 with TRBJ2-5; 8 bases are a match to TRBD2. Trimming removed 0 bases from V and 3 bases from J; junction bases left unmatched: 1. Germline CDR1 is SGHDT and CDR2 is YYEEEE. The CDR3 sequence is 14 residues long. The DNA for the CDR3 is TGTGCCAGCAGCTTGGCCGGGAGGGAAGAGACCCAGTACTTC. It yields the protein CASSLAGREETQYF.

This clone showed up just once. V gene TRBV12-3 or TRBV12-4 combines with J gene TRBJ2-7; D may be TRBD1 (6 bases). V gave up 5 bases and J gave up 3 bases, with 11 bases separating them. CDR3 length: 13 amino acids. The CDR3 reads CASSVGQYYEQYF. The CDR3 coding sequence is TGTGCCAGCAGTGTCGGACAGTACTACGAGCAGTACTTC.

The rearrangement uses TRBV2 and TRBJ2-5; TRBD2 matches at 9 bases. CDR3 length: 15 amino acids. Trimming at V came to 3 bases and at J to 5 bases, leaving 7 bases not matched to a gene. CDR1 is SNHLY and CDR2 is FYNNEI in the germline V gene. Written as DNA, the CDR3 is TGTGCCAGCAGTGACTCAGCGGGGGGAGGGGAGACCCAGTACTTC. As protein: CASSDSAGGGETQYF.

The chain couples TRBV12-3 or TRBV12-4 to TRBJ1-2; D not certain. V lost 3 bases, J lost 4 bases, and 9 bases lay in between. The CDR3 contains 13 residues. The CDR3 DNA reads TGTGCCAGCAGTTTTGGCAAACGCTATGGCTACACCTTC. It specifies CASSFGKRYGYTF.

CDR3 sequence reads: CASSVGSGGAYETQYF. The CDR3 DNA follows: TGTGCCAGCAGCGTAGGCAGCGGGGGGGCCTATGAGACCCAGTACTTC. V and J are TRBV9 and TRBJ2-5; TRBD2 matches 10 bases. V lost 0 bases, J lost 5 bases, and 7 bases stayed unmatched. This CDR3 region has 16 residues. Germline CDR1 and CDR2: SGDLS and YYNGEE.

The V and J genes are TRBV5-5 and TRBJ2-7; 12 bases match TRBD1. This CDR3 comprises 14 residues. V was pared by 3 bases and J by 7 bases, with 5 bases of the junction left unmatched. Per the germline V gene, CDR1 is SGHKS and CDR2 is YYEKEE (reference sequence). CDR3 sequence: CASSWGQGAREQYF. CDR3 bases: TGTGCCAGCAGCTGGGGACAGGGGGCGAGGGAGCAGTACTTC.

This sequence joins TRBV6-2 or TRBV6-3 and TRBJ2-2; D is possibly TRBD2 (6 bases). The CDR3 is 14 residues long. The germline V gene has CDR1 MNHEY and CDR2 SVGEGT. V lost 5 bases and J 4 bases, leaving 11 bases between the germline ends. The DNA for the CDR3 is TGTGCCAGCAGTGACCCCGGGGGCACCGGGGAGCTGTTTTTT. It translates to CASSDPGGTGELFF.

The chain uses TRBV18 and TRBJ2-3, with TRBD2 identical over 12 bases. Looked up from germline, CDR1 is KGHSH and CDR2 is LQKENI. V shed 0 bases and J 7 bases; nucleotides not matched to a gene: 2. The CDR3 contains 15 residues. In DNA, the CDR3 is TGTGCCAGCTCACCACCCCTAGCGGGGGGGTATACGCAGTATTTT. This translates into CASSPPLAGGYTQYF.

CDR3 bases: TGTGCCAGCAAGGAGGGGATGAGCTCTGGAAACACCATATATTTT. This translates into CASKEGMSSGNTIYF. This chain uses TRBV7-2 with TRBJ1-3; a weak D match, TRBD1 (5 bases). CDR1 SGHTA and CDR2 FQGNSA come from the germline V gene. Trimming removed 7 bases from V and 0 bases from J, with 13 bases in between. This CDR3 comprises 15 residues.

This chain uses TRBV5-4 with TRBJ2-5; D is unresolved. Germline CDR1 is SGHNT and CDR2 is YYREEE (reference sequence). The CDR3 runs to 16 residues. V shed 0 bases and J shed 5 bases, with 17 bases lying between them. The CDR3 spells CASSLGAPQTGETQYF. The CDR3, as DNA: TGTGCCAGCAGCTTGGGAGCCCCTCAGACCGGGGAGACCCAGTACTTC.

V and J are TRBV3-1 (or the pseudogene TRBV3-2) and TRBJ1-1, with TRBD1 matching over 9 bases. The CDR3 extends over 14 amino acids. V shed 2 bases and J 6 bases; nucleotides not matched to a gene: 4. Germline V CDR1 and CDR2: LGHDT, YNNKEL (reference sequence). In DNA, the CDR3 is TGTGCCAGCAGCCAACGGACAGGGGTGGCTGAAGCTTTCTTT. It is translated as CASSQRTGVAEAFF.

This chain uses TRBV7-9 with TRBJ2-1; D not resolved. Germline CDR1 reads SEHNR; CDR2 reads FQNEAQ (reference sequence). This CDR3 has 15 amino acids. V lost 2 bases and J lost 0, with 8 bases in between. DNA for the CDR3: TGTGCCAGCAGCTTAACTATGAGCTCCTACAATGAGCAGTTCTTC. It codes for CASSLTMSSYNEQFF.

The chain recombines TRBV3-1 (or the pseudogene TRBV3-2) with TRBJ2-3; 16 bases fit TRBD2. The CDR3 is made up of 23 amino acids. Germline-derived CDR1 and CDR2 are LGHDT and YNNKEL (reference sequence). V lost 0 bases, J lost 0 bases, and 15 bases stayed unmatched. The CDR3 sequence is CASSQEIPLRGTSGGGSTDTQYF. The DNA for the CDR3 is TGTGCCAGCAGCCAAGAAATCCCTCTACGTGGGACTAGCGGGGGGGGGAGCACAGATACGCAGTATTTT.

The chain couples TRBV19 to TRBJ2-7; tentatively, D is TRBD1 (6 bases). The germline V and J ends were trimmed by 4 bases and 2 bases, with 12 bases remaining between them. CDR3 length: 14 residues. Germline CDR1 and CDR2: LNHDA and SQIVND (reference sequence). CDR3 DNA sequence: TGTGCCAGTAGTACCCCGGGACACACCTACGAGCAGTACTTC. Translating it yields CASSTPGHTYEQYF.

The chain joins TRBV4-3 to TRBJ1-4; TRBD1 agrees at 10 bases. Germline trimming cut 2 bases from V and 1 base from J; bases unmatched to any gene: 10. This CDR3 has 19 amino acids. The germline V gene has CDR1 LGHNA and CDR2 YSLEER. In DNA, the CDR3 is TGCGCCAGCAGCCAAATGACAGGGGGCCCGTTCATAACTAATGAAAAACTGTTTTTT. It specifies CASSQMTGGPFITNEKLFF.

V and J are TRBV2 and TRBJ2-7; TRBD1 matches 7 bases. The CDR3 is made up of 16 amino acids. V was pared by 7 bases and J by 2 bases, with 14 bases of the junction left unmatched. Per germline, CDR1 SNHLY and CDR2 FYNNEI. In DNA form, the CDR3 reads TGTGCCAGCACGGTACAGGGGACACTCCCCACCTACGAGCAGTACTTC. Encoded protein: CASTVQGTLPTYEQYF.

The J gene is TRBJ1-5, the V gene TRBV6-5; TRBD1 is a possible D gene (5 bases). This CDR3 is 12 amino acids long. Germline V gene sequence: CDR1 MNHEY, CDR2 SVGAGI. Trimming shortened V by 10 bases and J by 2 bases, and 9 bases separated the two germline ends. The CDR3: CAIARGNQPQHF. The CDR3 nucleotides read TGTGCCATCGCCAGGGGCAATCAGCCCCAGCATTTT.

J is TRBJ1-6 and V is TRBV7-2; D gene unclear. Deletions cut 1 base from V and 6 bases from J, with 7 bases between. Germline-derived CDR1 and CDR2 are SGHTA and FQGNSA. The CDR3 is made up of 14 amino acids. The CDR3 DNA is TGTGCCAGCAGCTTAGGCGGTCTTAATTCACCCCTCCACTTT. This codes for CASSLGGLNSPLHF.

This sequence joins TRBV3-1 (or the pseudogene TRBV3-2) and TRBJ2-7, with D possibly being TRBD2 (5 bases). V shed 0 bases and J shed 4 bases, with 10 bases lying between them. The CDR3 spans 14 residues. CDR1 is LGHDT, CDR2 YNNKEL, per germline (reference sequence). CDR3 DNA: TGTGCCAGCAGCCAAGAACTAGGAGCGTACGAGCAGTACTTC. This gives the protein CASSQELGAYEQYF.

V usage is TRBV2 and J usage is TRBJ2-2, with TRBD1 identical over 8 bases. This CDR3 spans 14 amino acids. Germline CDR1 reads SNHLY; CDR2 reads FYNNEI. The V and J ends lost 6 bases and 4 bases, in that order; junction bases with no gene match: 4. The CDR3 sequence is CASRETGVTGELFF. The CDR3 DNA sequence: TGTGCCAGCAGAGAGACAGGGGTCACCGGGGAGCTGTTTTTT.